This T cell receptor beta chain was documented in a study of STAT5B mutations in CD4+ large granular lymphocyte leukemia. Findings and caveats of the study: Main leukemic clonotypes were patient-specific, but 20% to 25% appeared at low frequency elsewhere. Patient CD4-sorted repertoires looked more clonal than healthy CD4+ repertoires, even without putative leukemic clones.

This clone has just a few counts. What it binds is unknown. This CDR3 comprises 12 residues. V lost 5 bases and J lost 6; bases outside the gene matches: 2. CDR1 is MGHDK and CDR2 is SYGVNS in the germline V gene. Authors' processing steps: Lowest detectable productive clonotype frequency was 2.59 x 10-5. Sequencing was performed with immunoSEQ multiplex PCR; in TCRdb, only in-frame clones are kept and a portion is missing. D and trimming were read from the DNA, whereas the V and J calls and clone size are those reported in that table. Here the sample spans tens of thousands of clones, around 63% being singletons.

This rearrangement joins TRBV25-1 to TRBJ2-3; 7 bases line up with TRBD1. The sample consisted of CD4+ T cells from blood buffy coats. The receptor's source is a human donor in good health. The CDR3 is CASSTGADTQYF. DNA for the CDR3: TGTGCCAGCAGTACAGGGGCCGATACGCAGTATTTT.